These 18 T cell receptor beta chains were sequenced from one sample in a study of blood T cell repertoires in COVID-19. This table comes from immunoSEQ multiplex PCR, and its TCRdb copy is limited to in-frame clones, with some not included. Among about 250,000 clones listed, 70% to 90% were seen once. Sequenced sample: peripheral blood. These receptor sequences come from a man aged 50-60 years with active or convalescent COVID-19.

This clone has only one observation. The CDR3 is CSVGQSPGQGFGELFF. CDR3 coding DNA: TGCAGCGTTGGCCAATCGCCGGGACAGGGGTTCGGGGAGCTGTTTTTT. The gene calls are TRBV29-1 and TRBJ2-2; 10 bases line up with TRBD1. This CDR3 spans 16 amino acids. Germline loops: CDR1 SQVTM, CDR2 ANQGSEA. After removal of 4 bases from V and 7 bases from J, the junction contained 12 bases not matched to a gene.

Here the CDR3 reads CASSQRQGGNQPQHF. The CDR3, as DNA: TGTGCCAGCAGTCAAAGACAGGGGGGCAATCAGCCCCAGCATTTT. The V gene is TRBV6-2 or TRBV6-3, the J gene TRBJ1-5; 9 bases line up with TRBD1. The CDR3 extends over 15 amino acids. V lost 5 bases to trimming and J lost 2 bases; unmatched junction nucleotides: 4. Looked up from germline, CDR1 is MNHEY and CDR2 is SVGEGT.

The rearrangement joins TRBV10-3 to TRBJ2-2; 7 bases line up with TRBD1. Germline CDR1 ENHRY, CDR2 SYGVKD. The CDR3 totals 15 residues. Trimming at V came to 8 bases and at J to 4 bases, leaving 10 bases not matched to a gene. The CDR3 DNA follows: TGTGCCATCGGAAGGATGACAGGGCCCACCGGGGAGCTGTTTTTT. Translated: CAIGRMTGPTGELFF.

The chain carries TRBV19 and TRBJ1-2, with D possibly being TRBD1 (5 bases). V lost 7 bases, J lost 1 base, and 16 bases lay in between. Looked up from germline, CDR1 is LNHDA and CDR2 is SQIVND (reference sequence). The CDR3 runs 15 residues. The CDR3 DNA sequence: TGTGCCAGTACTACGACAGTCCTTAGTAACTATGGCTACACCTTC. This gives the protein CASTTTVLSNYGYTF.

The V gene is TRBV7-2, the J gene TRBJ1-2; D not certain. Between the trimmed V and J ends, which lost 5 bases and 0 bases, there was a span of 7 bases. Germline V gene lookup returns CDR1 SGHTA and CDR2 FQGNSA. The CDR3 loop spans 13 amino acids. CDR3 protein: CASSLLANYGYTF. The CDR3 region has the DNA TGTGCCAGCAGCCTACTAGCTAACTATGGCTACACCTTC.

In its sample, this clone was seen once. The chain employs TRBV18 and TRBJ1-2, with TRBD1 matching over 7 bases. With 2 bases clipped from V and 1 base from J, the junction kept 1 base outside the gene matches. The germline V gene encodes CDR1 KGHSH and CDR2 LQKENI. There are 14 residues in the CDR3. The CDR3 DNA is TGTGCCAGCTCACCAAGGGACAGTAACTATGGCTACACCTTC. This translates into CASSPRDSNYGYTF.

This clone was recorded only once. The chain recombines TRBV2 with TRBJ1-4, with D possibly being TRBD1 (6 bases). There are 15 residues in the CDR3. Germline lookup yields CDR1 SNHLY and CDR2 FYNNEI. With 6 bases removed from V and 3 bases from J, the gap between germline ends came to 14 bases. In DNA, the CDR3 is TGTGCCAGCAGCTCCGAAGGGACACCTAATGAAAAACTGTTTTTT. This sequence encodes CASSSEGTPNEKLFF.

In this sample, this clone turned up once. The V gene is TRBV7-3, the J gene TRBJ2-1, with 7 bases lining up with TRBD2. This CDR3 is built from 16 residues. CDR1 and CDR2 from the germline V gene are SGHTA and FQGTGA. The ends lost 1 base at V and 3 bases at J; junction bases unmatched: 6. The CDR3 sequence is CASSLNAGELYNEQFF. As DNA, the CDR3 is TGTGCCAGCAGCTTAAACGCGGGAGAGCTCTACAATGAGCAGTTCTTC.

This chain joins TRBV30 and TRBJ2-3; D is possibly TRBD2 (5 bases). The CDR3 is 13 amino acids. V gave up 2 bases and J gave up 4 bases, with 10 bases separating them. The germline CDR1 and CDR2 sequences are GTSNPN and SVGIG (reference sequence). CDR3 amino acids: CAWSYAGADTQYF. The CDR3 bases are TGTGCCTGGAGTTATGCGGGCGCAGATACGCAGTATTTT.

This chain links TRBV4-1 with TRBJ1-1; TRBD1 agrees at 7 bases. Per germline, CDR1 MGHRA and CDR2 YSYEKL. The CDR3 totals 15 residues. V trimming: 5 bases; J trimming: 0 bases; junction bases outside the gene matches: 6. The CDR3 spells CASSSRTGMNTEAFF. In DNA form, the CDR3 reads TGCGCCAGCAGCTCGAGGACAGGAATGAACACTGAAGCTTTCTTT.

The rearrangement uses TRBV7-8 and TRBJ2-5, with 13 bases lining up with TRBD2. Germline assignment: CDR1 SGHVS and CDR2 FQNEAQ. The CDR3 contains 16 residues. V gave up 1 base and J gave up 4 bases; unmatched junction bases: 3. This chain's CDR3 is CASSLGTSGSAETQYF. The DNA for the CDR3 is TGTGCCAGCAGCTTAGGGACTAGCGGGAGTGCAGAGACCCAGTACTTC. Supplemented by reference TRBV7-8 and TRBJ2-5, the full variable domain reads GAGVSQSPRYKVAKRGQDVALRCDPISGHVSLFWYQQALGQGPEFLTYFQNEAQLDKSGLPSDRFFAERPEGSVSTLKIQRTQQEDSAVYLCASSLGTSGSAETQYFGPGTRLLVL.

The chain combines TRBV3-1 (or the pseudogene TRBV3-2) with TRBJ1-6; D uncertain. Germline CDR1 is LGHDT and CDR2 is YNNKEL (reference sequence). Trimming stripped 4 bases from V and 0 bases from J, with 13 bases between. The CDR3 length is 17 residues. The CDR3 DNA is TGTGCCAGCAGCCGTGGTAGAGTGAGCTCCTATAATTCACCCCTCCACTTT. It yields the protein CASSRGRVSSYNSPLHF.

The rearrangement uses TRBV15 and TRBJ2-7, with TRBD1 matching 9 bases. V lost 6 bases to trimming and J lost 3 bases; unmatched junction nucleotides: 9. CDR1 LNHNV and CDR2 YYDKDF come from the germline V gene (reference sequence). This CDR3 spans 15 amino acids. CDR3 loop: CATRRIQGAIYEQYF. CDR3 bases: TGTGCCACCAGGCGTATACAGGGGGCAATCTACGAGCAGTACTTC.

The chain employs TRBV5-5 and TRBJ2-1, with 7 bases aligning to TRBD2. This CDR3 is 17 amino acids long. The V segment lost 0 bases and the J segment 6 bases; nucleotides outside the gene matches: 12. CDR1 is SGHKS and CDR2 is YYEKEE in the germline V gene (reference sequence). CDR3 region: CASSLVSLAGGGNEQFF. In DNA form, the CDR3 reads TGTGCCAGCAGCTTGGTGTCATTGGCCGGCGGGGGCAATGAGCAGTTCTTC.

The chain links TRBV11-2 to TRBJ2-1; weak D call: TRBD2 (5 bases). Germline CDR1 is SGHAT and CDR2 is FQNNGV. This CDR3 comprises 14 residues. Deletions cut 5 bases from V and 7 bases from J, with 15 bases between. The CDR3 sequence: CASSPSTSLNEQFF. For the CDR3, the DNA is TGTGCCAGCAGCCCCAGTACTAGTCTGAATGAGCAGTTCTTC.

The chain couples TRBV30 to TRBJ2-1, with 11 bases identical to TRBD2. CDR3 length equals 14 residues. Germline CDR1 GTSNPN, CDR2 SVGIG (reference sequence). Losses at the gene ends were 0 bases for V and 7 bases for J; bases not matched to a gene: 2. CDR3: CAWSVSSGRNEQFF. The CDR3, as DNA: TGTGCCTGGAGTGTATCTAGCGGGAGGAATGAGCAGTTCTTC.

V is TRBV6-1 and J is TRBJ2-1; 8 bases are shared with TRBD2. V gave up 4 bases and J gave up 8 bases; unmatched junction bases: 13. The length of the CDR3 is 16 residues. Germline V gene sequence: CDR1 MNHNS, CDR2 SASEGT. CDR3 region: CASSAVRLAGLHEQFF. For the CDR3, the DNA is TGTGCCAGCAGTGCGGTACGCCTAGCGGGTTTACATGAGCAGTTCTTC.

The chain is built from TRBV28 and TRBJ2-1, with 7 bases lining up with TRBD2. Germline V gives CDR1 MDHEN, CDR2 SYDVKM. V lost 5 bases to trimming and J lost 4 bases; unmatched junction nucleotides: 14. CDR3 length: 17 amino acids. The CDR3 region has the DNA TGTGCCAGCAGTCCCCCTGGCGGGGGAATGACGTACAATGAGCAGTTCTTC. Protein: CASSPPGGGMTYNEQFF.